This TCR beta chain was obtained from a study of cytomegalovirus exposure and HLA in healthy donors. Looking at the study overall: Earlier findings included nearly 120 million unique TCR beta sequences obtained from about 180 million T cells.

The PCR had 60 Vbeta and 13 Jbeta primers. Assay used: immunoSEQ multiplex PCR; TCRdb lists only in-frame clones, some missing. The sample includes about 36,000 clones, 45% to 55% of them seen just once. With regard to this clone: Antigen specificity is unknown.

Germline assignment: CDR1 GTSNPN and CDR2 SVGIG (reference sequence). This CDR3 has 11 residues. After removal of 5 bases from V and 7 bases from J, the junction contained 2 bases not matched to a gene. Study results and caveats: With DRB1 most and HLA-C fewest, TCR association rates differed between HLA loci in a later analysis. Reports state that TCR beta sequences accurately predicted most subjects' HLA-A and HLA-B alleles.

Participants comprised healthy donors of bone marrow. The receptor comes from a woman in her thirties or forties in good health and CMV-seropositive. This chain links TRBV30 with TRBJ2-1, with 7 bases matching TRBD1. The sequenced sample was PBMCs. Written as DNA, the CDR3 is TGTGCCTGGGCACAGGGGAATGAGCAGTTCTTC. It is translated as CAWAQGNEQFF.